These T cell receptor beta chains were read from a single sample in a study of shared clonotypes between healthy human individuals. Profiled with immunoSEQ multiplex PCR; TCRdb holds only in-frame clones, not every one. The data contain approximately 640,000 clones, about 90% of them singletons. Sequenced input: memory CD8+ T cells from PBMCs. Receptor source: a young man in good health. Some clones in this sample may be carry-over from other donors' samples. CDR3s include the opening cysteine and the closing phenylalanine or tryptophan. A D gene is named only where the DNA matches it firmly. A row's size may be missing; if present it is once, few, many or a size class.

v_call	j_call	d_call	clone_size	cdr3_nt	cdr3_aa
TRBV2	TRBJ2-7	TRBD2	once	TGTGCCAGCAGTGAAGGCGGACTAGCGGGAGACCAGCAGTACTTC	CASSEGGLAGDQQYF
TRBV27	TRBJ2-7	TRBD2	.	TGTGCCAGCAGTGAATTAGCGGGAGGTTACTACGAGCAGTACTTC	CASSELAGGYYEQYF
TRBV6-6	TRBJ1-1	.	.	TGTGCCAGCAGGTTACAGGGTCACACTGAAGCTTTCTTT	CASRLQGHTEAFF
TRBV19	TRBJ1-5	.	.	TGTGCCAGTAGTATAGAGTTCGGCACCTCCTATCAGCCCCAGCATTTT	CASSIEFGTSYQPQHF
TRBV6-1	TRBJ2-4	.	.	TGTGCCAGCAGTGAAGGAAGACACCTAGCCAAAAACATTCAGTACTTC	CASSEGRHLAKNIQYF
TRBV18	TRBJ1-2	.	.	TGTGCCAGCTCACCTCCGGGGAATGGCTACACCTTC	CASSPPGNGYTF
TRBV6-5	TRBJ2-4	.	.	TGTGCCAGCAGTTTCACCCACAAGGGGGACATTCAGTACTTC	CASSFTHKGDIQYF
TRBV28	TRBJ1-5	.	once	TGTGCCAGCAGTTTGGGTCAGGGTTTCGGCAATCAGCCCCAGCATTTT	CASSLGQGFGNQPQHF
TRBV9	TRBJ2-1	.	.	TGTGCCAGCAGCGTAGGCCGGCCCCCATACAATGAGCAGTTCTTC	CASSVGRPPYNEQFF
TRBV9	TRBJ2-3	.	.	TGTGCCAGCAGCGAGGGGGTTAAAGTCACAGATACGCAGTATTTT	CASSEGVKVTDTQYF
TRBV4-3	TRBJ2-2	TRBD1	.	TGCGCCAGCAGCCCTGGGACAGGGTATACCGGGGAGCTGTTTTTT	CASSPGTGYTGELFF
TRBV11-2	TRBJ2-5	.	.	TGTGCCAGCAGCGAACGGGGGGAGACCCAGTACTTC	CASSERGETQYF
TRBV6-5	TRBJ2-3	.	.	TGTGCCAGCAGTTACGGCCAGGGGATGGCAGATACGCAGTATTTT	CASSYGQGMADTQYF
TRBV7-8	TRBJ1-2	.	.	TGTGCCAGCAGTTCCGGGGATGGGGGAGCTGGCTACACCTTC	CASSSGDGGAGYTF
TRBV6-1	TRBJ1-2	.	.	TGTGCCAGCAGTGATTTCACTGGGGATGGCTATGGCTACACCTTC	CASSDFTGDGYGYTF
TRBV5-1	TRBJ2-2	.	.	TGCGCCAGCAGCTGGAAGACATCTTCAGGCACCGGGGAGCTGTTTTTT	CASSWKTSSGTGELFF
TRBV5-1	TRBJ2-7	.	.	TGCGCCAGCAGCTTGACAGGCTCCTACGAGCAGTACTTC	CASSLTGSYEQYF
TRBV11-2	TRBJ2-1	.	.	TGTGCCAGCAGCTTAGTCACCCATGAGCAGTTCTTC	CASSLVTHEQFF
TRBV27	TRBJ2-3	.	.	TGTGCCAGCAGATGGGGGGTCACAGATACGCAGTATTTT	CASRWGVTDTQYF
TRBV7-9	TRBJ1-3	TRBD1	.	TGTGCCAGCAGCCGGACAGGGGGCTCGGGAAACACCATATATTTT	CASSRTGGSGNTIYF
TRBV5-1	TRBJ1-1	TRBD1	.	TGCGCCAGCAGCCTACAGGGGGCTAGGACTGAAGCTTTCTTT	CASSLQGARTEAFF
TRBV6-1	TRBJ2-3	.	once	TGTGCCAGCAGTGACTTATGGGATACGCAGTATTTT	CASSDLWDTQYF
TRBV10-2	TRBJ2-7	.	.	TGCGCCAGCAGTTTTGACGAGCAGTACTTC	CASSFDEQYF
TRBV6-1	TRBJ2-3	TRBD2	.	TGTGCCAGCGTCCTAGCGGGAGGCTCCGGAGATACGCAGTATTTT	CASVLAGGSGDTQYF
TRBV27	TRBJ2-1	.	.	TGTGCCAGCAGTTTGTTCGGGAATGAGCAGTTCTTC	CASSLFGNEQFF
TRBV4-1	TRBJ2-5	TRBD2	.	TGCGCCAGCAGCCAAGTTAGCGGGAGCGGAGAGACCCAGTACTTC	CASSQVSGSGETQYF
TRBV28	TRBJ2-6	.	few	TGTGCCAGCAGTTTATGGACAAACTCTGGGGCCAACGTCCTGACTTTC	CASSLWTNSGANVLTF
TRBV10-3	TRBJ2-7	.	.	TGTGCCATCAGCAACCGGGACACACCGGGCCAGCAGTACTTC	CAISNRDTPGQQYF
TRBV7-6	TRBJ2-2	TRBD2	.	TGTGCCAGCAGCTTAGTGACTAGCGGCAACACCGGGGAGCTGTTTTTT	CASSLVTSGNTGELFF
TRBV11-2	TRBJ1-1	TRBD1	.	TGTGCCAGCAGCTTAGCGGGGACAGGGACTGAAGCTTTCTTT	CASSLAGTGTEAFF
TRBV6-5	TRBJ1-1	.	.	TGTGCCAGCAGTTACACCGGGAGGGAAGTTACTGAAGCTTTCTTT	CASSYTGREVTEAFF
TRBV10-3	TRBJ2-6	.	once	TGTGCCATCAGCGCTATAACCCAGTGGTCTGGGGCCAACGTCCTGACTTTC	CAISAITQWSGANVLTF
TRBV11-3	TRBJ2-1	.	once	TGTGCCAGCAGCTTGGACAGCATGTCCTACAATGAGCAGTTCTTC	CASSLDSMSYNEQFF
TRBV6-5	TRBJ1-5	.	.	TGTGCCAGCAGACCCGGACAGCTTAGCAATCAGCCCCAGCATTTT	CASRPGQLSNQPQHF
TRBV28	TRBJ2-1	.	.	TGTGCCAGCAGTTTGGCGGGTCCCTACAATGAGCAGTTCTTC	CASSLAGPYNEQFF
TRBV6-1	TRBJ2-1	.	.	TGTGCCAGCAGTGTGGCAGGGGCGTACAATGAGCAGTTCTTC	CASSVAGAYNEQFF
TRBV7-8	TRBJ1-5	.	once	TGTGCCAGCGCGGGGTCGGATGAGCTGCCCCAGCATTTT	CASAGSDELPQHF
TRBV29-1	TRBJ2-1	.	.	TGCAGCGTTGGAGAGGGGGGGAATGAGCAGTTCTTC	CSVGEGGNEQFF
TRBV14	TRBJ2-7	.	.	TGTGCCAGCAGCCCGGGACCAAGGTCCTACGAGCAGTACTTC	CASSPGPRSYEQYF
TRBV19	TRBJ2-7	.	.	TGTGCCAGTAACGACGCGTACGAGCAGTACTTC	CASNDAYEQYF
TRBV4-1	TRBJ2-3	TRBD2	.	TGCGCCAGCAGCCAAGTTGTCCTCAGGCTAGCGGGGGAGACAGATACGCAGTATTTT	CASSQVVLRLAGETDTQYF
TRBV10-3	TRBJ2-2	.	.	TGTGCCATCAGTGAGCCCACAGGGAACACCGGGGAGCTGTTTTTT	CAISEPTGNTGELFF
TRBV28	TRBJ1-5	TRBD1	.	TGTGCCAGCAGTCCACGGACAGGGGACAATCAGCCCCAGCATTTT	CASSPRTGDNQPQHF
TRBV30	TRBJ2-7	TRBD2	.	TGTGCCTGGAGTGTCAGGACTAGCGGGATGGGCTACGAGCAGTACTTC	CAWSVRTSGMGYEQYF
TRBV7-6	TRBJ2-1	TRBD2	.	TGTGCCAGCAGCCTAGTGCCCAGCGGGAGTCGCAATGAGCAGTTCTTC	CASSLVPSGSRNEQFF
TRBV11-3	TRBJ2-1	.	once	TGTGCCAGCAGCTTAGTCGGGGGATCCATCAATGAGCAGTTCTTC	CASSLVGGSINEQFF
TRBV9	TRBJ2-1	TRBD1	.	TGTGCCAGCAGCTATCGGACAGGGGCCTACAATGAGCAGTTCTTC	CASSYRTGAYNEQFF
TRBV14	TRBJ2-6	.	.	TGTGCCAGCAGCCAAGGGAGCTCTGGGGCCAACGTCCTGACTTTC	CASSQGSSGANVLTF
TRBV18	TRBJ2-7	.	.	TGTGCCAGCTCACCATCAGCCTACGAGCAGTACTTC	CASSPSAYEQYF
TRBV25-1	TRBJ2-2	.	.	TGTGCCAGCAGTGAGGGTACGAACACCGGGGAGCTGTTTTTT	CASSEGTNTGELFF